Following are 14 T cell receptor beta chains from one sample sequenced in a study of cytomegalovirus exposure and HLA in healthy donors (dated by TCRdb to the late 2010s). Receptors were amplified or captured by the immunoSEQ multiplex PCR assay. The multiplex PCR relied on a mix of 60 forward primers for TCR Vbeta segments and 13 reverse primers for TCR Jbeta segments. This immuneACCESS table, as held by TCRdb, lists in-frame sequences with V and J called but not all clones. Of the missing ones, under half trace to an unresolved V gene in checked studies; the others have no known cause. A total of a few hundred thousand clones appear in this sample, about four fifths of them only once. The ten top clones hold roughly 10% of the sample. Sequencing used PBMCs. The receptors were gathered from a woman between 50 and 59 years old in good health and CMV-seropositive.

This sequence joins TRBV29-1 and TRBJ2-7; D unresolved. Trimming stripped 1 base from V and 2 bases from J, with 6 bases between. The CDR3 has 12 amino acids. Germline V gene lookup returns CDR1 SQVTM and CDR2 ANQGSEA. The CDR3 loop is CSVEGVAYEQYF. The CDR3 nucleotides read TGCAGCGTTGAAGGAGTTGCCTACGAGCAGTACTTC.

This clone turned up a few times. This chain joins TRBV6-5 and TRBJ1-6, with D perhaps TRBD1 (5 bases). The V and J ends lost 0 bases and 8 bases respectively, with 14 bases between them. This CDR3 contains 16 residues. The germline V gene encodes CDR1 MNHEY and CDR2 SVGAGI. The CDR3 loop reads CASSYSGGHKDSPLHF. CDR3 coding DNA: TGTGCCAGCAGTTACTCAGGTGGACACAAGGATTCACCCCTCCACTTT.

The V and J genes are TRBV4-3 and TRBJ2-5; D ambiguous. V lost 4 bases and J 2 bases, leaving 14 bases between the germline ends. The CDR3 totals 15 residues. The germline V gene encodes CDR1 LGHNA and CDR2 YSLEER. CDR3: CASSLNPGSQETQYF. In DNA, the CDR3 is TGCGCCAGCAGCCTAAATCCCGGGTCACAAGAGACCCAGTACTTC.

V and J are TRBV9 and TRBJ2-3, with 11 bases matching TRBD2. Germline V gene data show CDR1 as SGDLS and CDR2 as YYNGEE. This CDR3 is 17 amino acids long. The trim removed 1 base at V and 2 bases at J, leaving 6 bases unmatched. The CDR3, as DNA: TGTGCCAGCAGCGTAACTAGCGGGGGAGCTAACACAGATACGCAGTATTTT. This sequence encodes CASSVTSGGANTDTQYF.

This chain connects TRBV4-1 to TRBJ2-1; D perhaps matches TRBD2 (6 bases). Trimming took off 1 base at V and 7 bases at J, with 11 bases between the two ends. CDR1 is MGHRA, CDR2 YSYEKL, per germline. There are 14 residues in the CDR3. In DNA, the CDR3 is TGCGCCAGCAGCCAAGTGTACGGGGGAAATGAGCAGTTCTTC. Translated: CASSQVYGGNEQFF.

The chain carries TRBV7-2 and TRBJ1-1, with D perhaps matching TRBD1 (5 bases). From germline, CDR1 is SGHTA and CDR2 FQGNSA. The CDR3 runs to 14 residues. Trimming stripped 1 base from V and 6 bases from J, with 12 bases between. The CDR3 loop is CASSLGTGGAEAFF. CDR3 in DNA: TGTGCCAGCAGCTTAGGCACGGGGGGGGCTGAAGCTTTCTTT.

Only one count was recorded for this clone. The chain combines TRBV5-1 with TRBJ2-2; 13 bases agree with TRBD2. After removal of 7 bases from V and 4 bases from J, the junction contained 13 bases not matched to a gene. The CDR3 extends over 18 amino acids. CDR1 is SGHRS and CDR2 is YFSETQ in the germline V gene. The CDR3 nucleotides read TGCGCCAGCGCCTCCTTTCAACTAGCGGGGGGGTTCACCGGGGAGCTGTTTTTT. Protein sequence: CASASFQLAGGFTGELFF.

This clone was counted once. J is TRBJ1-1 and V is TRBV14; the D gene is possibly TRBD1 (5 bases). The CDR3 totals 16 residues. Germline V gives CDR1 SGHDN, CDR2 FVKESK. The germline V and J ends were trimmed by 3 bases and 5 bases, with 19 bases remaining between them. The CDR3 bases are TGTGCCAGCAGCCAGGCCAGGCGGGGCGGCTTAACTGAAGCTTTCTTT. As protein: CASSQARRGGLTEAFF.

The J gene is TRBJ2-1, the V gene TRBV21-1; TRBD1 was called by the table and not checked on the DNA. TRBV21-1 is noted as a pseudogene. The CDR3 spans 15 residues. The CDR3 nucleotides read TGTGCCAGCAACCTAGGACAGGGGATAAACAATGAGCAGTTCTTC. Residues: CASNLGQGINNEQFF.

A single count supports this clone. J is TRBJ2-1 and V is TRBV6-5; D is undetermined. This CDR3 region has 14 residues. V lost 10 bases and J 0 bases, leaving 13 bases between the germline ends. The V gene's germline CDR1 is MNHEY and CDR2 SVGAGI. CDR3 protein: CATSRQSSYNEQFF. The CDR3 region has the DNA TGTGCCACCTCCCGACAAAGCTCCTACAATGAGCAGTTCTTC.

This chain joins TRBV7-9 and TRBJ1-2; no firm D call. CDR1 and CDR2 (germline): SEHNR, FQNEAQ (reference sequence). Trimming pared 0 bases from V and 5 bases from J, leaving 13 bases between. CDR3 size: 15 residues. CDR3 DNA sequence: TGTGCCAGCAGCTTAGCTGTGGGAGCGGCTTATGGCTACACCTTC. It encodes CASSLAVGAAYGYTF.

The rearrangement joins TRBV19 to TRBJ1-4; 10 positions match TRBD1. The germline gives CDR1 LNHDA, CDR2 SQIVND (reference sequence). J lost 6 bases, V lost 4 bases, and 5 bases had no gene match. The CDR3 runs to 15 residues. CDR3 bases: TGTGCCAGTAGTACGGCCGGGACAGGGGATGAAAAACTGTTTTTT. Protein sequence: CASSTAGTGDEKLFF.

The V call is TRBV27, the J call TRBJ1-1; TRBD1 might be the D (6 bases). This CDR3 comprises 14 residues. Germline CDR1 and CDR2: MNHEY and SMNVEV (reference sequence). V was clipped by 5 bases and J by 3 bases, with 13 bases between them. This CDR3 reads CASSKGQLHTEAFF. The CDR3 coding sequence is TGTGCCAGCAGTAAAGGACAGCTTCACACTGAAGCTTTCTTT.

DNA for the CDR3: TGTGCCAGTAGTAGGCCCCGGGACACCGACGAGCAGTACTTC. It is translated as CASSRPRDTDEQYF. The V and J genes are TRBV19 and TRBJ2-7; D is perhaps TRBD1 (6 bases). Germline-derived CDR1 and CDR2 are LNHDA and SQIVND (reference sequence). Trimming removed 4 bases from V and 5 bases from J, with 15 bases in between. The CDR3 is made up of 14 amino acids.